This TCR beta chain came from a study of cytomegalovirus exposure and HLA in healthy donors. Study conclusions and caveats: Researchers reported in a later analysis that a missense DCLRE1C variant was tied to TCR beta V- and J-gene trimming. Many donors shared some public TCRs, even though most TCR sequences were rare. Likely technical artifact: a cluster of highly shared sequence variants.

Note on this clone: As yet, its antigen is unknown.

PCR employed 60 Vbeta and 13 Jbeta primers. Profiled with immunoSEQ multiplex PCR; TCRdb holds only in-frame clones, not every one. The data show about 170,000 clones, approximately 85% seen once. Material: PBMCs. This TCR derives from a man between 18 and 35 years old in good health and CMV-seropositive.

Here the CDR3 DNA reads TGTGCCAGCAGCCAAGATCTAACAGGGGGTGGCTACACCTTC. This sequence encodes CASSQDLTGGGYTF. The genes are TRBV14 and TRBJ1-2; 8 positions match TRBD1. The CDR3 contains 14 residues. V shed 0 bases, J shed 7 bases, and the junction held 4 bases outside the gene matches. Germline lookup yields CDR1 SGHDN and CDR2 FVKESK. Based on the CDR3 plus reference TRBV14 and TRBJ1-2, the full variable domain is EAGVTQFPSHSVIEKGQTVTLRCDPISGHDNLYWYRRVMGKEIKFLLHFVKESKQDESGMPNNRFLAERTGGTYSTLKVQPAELEDSGVYFCASSQDLTGGGYTFGSGTRLTVV.